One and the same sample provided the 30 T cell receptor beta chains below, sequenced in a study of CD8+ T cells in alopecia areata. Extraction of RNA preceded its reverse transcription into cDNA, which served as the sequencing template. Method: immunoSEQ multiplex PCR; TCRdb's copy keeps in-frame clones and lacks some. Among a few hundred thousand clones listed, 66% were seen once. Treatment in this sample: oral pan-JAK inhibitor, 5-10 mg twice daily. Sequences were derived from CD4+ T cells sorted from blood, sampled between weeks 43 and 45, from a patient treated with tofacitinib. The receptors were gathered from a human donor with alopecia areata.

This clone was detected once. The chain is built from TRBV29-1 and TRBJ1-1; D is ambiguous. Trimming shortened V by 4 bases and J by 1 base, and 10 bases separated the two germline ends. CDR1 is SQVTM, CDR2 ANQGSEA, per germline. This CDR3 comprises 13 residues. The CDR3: CSVVADPNTEAFF. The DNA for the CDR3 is TGCAGCGTTGTCGCCGACCCGAACACTGAAGCTTTCTTT.

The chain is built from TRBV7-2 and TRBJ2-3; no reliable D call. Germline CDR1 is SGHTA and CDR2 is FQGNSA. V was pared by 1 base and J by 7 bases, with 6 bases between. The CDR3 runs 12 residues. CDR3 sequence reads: CASSLEGNTQYF. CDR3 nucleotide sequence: TGTGCCAGCAGCTTAGAGGGAAATACGCAGTATTTT.

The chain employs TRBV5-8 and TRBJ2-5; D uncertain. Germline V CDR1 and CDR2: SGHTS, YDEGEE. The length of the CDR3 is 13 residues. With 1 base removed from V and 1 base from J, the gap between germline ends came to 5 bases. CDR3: CASSLRVQETQYF. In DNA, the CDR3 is TGTGCCAGCAGCTTGAGGGTCCAAGAGACCCAGTACTTC.

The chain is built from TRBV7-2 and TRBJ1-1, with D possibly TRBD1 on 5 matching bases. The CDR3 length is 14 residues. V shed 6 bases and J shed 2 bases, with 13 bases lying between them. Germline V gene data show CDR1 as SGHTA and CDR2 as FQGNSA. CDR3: CASRSQVKNTEAFF. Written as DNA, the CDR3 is TGTGCCAGCAGATCACAGGTGAAAAACACTGAAGCTTTCTTT.

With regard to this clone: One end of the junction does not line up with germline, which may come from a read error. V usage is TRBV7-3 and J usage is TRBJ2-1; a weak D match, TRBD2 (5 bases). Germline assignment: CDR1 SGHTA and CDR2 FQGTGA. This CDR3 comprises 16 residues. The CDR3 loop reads CASSLTPGLANNEQFF. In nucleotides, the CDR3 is TGTGCCAGCAGCCTAACACCGGGTCTAGCCAACAATGAGCAGTTCTTC.

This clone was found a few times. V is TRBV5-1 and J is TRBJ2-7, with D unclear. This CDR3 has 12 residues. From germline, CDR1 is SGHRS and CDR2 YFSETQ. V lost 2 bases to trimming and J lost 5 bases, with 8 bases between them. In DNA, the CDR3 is TGCGCCAGCAGCTTAGACCTGGACGAGCAGTACTTC. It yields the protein CASSLDLDEQYF.

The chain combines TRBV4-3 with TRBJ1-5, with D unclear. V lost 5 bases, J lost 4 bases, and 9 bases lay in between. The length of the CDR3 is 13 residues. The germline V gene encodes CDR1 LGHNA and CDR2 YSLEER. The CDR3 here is CASSGGLNQPQHF. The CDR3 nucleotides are TGCGCCAGCAGCGGTGGGCTTAATCAGCCCCAGCATTTT.

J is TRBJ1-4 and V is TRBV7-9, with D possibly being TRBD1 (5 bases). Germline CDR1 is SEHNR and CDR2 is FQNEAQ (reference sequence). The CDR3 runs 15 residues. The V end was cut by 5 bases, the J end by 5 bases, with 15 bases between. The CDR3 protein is CASSVPGTGNEKLFF. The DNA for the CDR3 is TGTGCCAGCAGCGTCCCCGGGACGGGGAATGAAAAACTGTTTTTT. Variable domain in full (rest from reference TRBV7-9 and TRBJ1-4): DTGVSQNPRHKITKRGQNVTFRCDPISEHNRLYWYRQTLGQGPEFLTYFQNEAQLEKSRLLSDRFSAERPKGSFSTLEIQRTEQGDSAMYLCASSVPGTGNEKLFFGSGTQLSVL.

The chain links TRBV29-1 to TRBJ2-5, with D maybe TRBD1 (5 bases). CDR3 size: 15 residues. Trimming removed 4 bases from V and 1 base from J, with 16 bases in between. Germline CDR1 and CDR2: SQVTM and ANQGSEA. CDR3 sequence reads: CSVGGGLDSQETQYF. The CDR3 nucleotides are TGCAGCGTTGGGGGTGGGCTAGACAGCCAAGAGACCCAGTACTTC.

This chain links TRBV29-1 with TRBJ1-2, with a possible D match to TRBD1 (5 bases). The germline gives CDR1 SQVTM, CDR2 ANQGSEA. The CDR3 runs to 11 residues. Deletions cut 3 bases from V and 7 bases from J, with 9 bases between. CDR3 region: CSVDAQGGYTF. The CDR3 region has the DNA TGCAGCGTTGACGCGCAGGGTGGCTACACCTTC.

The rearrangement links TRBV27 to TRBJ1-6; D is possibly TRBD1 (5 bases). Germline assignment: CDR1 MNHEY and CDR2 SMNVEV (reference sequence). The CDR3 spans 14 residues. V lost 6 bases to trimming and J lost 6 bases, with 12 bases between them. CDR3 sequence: CASSGAGRNSPLHF. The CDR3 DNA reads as TGTGCCAGCAGCGGGGCAGGGCGTAATTCACCCCTCCACTTT.

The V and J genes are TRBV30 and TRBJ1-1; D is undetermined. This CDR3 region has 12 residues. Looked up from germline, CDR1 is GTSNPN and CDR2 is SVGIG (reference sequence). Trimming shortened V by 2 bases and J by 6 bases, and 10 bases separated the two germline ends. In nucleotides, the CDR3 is TGTGCCTGGAGTTTCGGGTCGTCTGAAGCTTTCTTT. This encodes CAWSFGSSEAFF.

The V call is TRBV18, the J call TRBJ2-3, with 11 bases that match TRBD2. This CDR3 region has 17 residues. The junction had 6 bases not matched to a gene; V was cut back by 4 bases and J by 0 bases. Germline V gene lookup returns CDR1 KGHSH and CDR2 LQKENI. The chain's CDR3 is CASSLLAGGASTDTQYF. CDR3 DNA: TGTGCCAGCTCACTCCTAGCGGGGGGAGCTAGCACAGATACGCAGTATTTT.

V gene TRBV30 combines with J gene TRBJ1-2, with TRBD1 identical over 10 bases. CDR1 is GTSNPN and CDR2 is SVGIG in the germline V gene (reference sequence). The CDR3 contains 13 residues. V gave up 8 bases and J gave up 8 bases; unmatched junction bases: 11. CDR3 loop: CAGETGGWSGYTF. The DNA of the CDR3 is TGTGCCGGGGAGACAGGGGGCTGGAGCGGCTACACCTTC.

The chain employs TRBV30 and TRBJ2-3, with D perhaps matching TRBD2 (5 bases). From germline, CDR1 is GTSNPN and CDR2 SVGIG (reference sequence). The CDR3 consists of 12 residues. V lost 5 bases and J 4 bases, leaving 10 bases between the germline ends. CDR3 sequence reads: CAWGPGSDTQYF. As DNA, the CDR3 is TGTGCCTGGGGCCCGGGATCAGATACGCAGTATTTT.

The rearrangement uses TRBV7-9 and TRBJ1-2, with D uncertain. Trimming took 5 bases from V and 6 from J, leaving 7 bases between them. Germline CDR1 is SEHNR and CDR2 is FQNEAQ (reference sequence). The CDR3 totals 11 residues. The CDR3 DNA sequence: TGTGCCAGCAGCACCTTAAATGGCTACACCTTC. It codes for CASSTLNGYTF.

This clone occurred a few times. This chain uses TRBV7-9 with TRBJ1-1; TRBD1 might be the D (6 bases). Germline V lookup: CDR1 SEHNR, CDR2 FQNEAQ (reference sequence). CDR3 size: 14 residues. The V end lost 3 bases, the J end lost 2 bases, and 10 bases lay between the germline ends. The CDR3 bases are TGTGCCAGCAGCTTTGCAGGGGATAACACTGAAGCTTTCTTT. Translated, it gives CASSFAGDNTEAFF.

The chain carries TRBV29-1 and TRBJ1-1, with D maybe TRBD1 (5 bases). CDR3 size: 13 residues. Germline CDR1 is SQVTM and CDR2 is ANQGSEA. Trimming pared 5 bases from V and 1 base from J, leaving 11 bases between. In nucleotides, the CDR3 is TGCAGCGTTAGAGCAGGGCCGAACACTGAAGCTTTCTTT. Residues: CSVRAGPNTEAFF.

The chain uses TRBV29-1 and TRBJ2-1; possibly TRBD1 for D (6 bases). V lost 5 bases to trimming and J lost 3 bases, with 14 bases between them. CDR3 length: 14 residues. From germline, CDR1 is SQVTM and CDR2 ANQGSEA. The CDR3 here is CSVQTGTYYNEQFF. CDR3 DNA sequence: TGCAGCGTTCAGACCGGGACATACTACAATGAGCAGTTCTTC.

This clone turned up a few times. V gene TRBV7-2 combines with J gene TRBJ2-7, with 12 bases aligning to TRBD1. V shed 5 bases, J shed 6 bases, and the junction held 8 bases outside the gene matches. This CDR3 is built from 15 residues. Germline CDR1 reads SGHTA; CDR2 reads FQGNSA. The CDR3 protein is CASSAPGTGGLEQYF. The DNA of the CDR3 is TGTGCCAGCAGCGCGCCCGGGACAGGGGGCCTCGAGCAGTACTTC.

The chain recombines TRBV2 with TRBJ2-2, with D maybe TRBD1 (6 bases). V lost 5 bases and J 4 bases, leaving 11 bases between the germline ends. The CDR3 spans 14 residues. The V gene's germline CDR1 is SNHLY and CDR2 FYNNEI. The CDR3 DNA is TGTGCCAGCAGTCAGGGACACCTCACCGGGGAGCTGTTTTTT. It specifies CASSQGHLTGELFF.

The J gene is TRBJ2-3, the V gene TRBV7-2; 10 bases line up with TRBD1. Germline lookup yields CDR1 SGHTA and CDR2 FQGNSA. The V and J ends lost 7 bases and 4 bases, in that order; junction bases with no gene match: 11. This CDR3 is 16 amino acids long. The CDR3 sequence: CASTSGRTGGPDTQYF. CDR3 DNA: TGTGCCAGCACATCCGGGAGGACAGGGGGACCAGATACGCAGTATTTT.

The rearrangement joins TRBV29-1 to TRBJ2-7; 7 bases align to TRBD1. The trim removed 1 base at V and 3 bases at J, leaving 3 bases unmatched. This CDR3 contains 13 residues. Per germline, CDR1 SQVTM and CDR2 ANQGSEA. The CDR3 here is CSVEGQGNYEQYF. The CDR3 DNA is TGCAGCGTTGAAGGACAGGGAAACTACGAGCAGTACTTC.

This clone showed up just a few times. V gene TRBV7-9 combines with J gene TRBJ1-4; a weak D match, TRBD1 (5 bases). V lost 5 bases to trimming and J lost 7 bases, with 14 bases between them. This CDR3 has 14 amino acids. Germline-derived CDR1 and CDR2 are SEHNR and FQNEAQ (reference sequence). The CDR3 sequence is CASSPRQGGEKLFF. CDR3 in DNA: TGTGCCAGCAGCCCCCGGCAGGGAGGTGAAAAACTGTTTTTT.

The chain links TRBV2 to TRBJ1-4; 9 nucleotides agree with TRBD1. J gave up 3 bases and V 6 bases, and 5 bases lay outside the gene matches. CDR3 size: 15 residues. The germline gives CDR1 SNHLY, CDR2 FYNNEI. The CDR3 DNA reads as TGTGCCAGCAGGACAGGGGGTGCGTCTAATGAAAAACTGTTTTTT. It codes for CASRTGGASNEKLFF.

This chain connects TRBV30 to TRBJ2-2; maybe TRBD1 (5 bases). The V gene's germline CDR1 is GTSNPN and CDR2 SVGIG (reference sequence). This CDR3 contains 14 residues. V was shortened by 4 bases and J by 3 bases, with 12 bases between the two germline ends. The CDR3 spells CAWKQGFDTGELFF. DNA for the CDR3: TGTGCCTGGAAGCAGGGTTTCGACACCGGGGAGCTGTTTTTT.

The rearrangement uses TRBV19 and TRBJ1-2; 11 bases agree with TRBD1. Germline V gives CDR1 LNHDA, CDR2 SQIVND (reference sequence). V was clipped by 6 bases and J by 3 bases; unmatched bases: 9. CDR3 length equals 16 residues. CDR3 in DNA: TGTGCCAGTAGGGCCCGGACAGGGGGCGCGGACTATGGCTACACCTTC. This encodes CASRARTGGADYGYTF.

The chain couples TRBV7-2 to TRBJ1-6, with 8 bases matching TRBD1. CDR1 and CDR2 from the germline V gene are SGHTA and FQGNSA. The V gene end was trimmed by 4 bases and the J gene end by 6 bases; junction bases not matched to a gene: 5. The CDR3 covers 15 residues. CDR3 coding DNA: TGTGCCAGCAGCTCCCCAGGGGGCAGTAATTCACCCCTCCACTTT. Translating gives CASSSPGGSNSPLHF.

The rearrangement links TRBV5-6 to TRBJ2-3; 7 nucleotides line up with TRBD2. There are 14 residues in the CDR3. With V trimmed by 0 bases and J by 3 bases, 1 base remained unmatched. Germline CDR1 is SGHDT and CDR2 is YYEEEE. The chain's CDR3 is CASSLVSGTDTQYF. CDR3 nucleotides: TGTGCCAGCAGCTTGGTTAGCGGGACAGATACGCAGTATTTT.

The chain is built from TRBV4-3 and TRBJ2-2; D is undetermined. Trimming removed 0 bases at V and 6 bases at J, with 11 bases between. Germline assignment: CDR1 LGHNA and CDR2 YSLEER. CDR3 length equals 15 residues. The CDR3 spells CASSQDQGFAGELFF. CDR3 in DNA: TGCGCCAGCAGCCAAGATCAAGGATTTGCCGGGGAGCTGTTTTTT.